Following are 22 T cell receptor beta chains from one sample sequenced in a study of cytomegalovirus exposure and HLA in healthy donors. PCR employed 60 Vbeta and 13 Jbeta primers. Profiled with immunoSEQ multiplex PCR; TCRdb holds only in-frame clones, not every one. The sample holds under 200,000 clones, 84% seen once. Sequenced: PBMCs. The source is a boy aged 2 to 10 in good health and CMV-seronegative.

The CDR3 coding sequence is TGCGCCAGCAGCATAATTACAGGCGCGAACACCGGGGAGCTGTTTTTT. It yields the protein CASSIITGANTGELFF. The V and J genes are TRBV5-1 and TRBJ2-2; possibly TRBD1 for D (5 bases). This CDR3 comprises 16 residues. Per the germline V gene, CDR1 is SGHRS and CDR2 is YFSETQ. V lost 4 bases and J 0 bases, leaving 13 bases between the germline ends.

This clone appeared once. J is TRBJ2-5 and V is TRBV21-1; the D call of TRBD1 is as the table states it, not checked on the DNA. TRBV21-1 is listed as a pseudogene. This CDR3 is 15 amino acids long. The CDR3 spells CASSKGTGGKETQYF. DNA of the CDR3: TGTGCCAGCAGCAAAGGGACAGGGGGCAAAGAGACCCAGTACTTC.

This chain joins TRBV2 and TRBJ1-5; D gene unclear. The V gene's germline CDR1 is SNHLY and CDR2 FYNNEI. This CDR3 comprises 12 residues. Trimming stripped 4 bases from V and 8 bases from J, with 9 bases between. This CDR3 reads CASSAGSEPQHF. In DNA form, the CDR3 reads TGTGCCAGCAGTGCGGGAAGCGAGCCCCAGCATTTT.

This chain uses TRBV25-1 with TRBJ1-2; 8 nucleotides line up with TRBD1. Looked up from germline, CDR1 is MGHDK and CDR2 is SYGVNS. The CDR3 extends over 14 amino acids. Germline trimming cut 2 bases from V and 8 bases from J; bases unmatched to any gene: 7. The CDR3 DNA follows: TGTGCCAGCAGTGAACCCGGACAGGGTCAGGGCTACACCTTC. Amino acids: CASSEPGQGQGYTF.

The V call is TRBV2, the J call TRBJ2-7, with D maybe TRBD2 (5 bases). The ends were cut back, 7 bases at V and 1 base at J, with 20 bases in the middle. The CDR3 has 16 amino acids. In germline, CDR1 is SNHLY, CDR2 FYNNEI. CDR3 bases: TGTGCCAGCATCCCTCTATCTCGGGATATATCCTACGAGCAGTACTTC. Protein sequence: CASIPLSRDISYEQYF.

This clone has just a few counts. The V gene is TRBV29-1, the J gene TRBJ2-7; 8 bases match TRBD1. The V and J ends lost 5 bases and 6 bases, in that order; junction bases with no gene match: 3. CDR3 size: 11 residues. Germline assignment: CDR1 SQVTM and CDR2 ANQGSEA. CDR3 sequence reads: CSVTRGREQYF. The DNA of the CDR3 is TGCAGCGTTACCAGGGGGCGCGAGCAGTACTTC.

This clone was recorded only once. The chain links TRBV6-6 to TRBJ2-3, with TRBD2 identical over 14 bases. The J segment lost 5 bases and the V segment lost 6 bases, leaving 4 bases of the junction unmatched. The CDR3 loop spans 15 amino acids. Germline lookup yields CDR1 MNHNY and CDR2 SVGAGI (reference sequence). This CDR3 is CASSGLAGGEDTQYF. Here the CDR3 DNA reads TGTGCCAGCAGCGGACTAGCGGGAGGAGAAGATACGCAGTATTTT.

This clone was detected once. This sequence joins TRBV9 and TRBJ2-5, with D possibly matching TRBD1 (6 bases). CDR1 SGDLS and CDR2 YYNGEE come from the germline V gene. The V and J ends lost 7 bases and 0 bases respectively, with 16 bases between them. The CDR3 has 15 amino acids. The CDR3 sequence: CASGGLMPNQETQYF. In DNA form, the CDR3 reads TGTGCCAGCGGGGGCTTGATGCCCAACCAAGAGACCCAGTACTTC.

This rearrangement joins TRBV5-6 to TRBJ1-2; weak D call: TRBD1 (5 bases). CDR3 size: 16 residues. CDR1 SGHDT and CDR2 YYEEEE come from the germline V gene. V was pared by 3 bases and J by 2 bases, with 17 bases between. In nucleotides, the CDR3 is TGTGCCAGCAGCTGGGGGGACGCACGAAAAAACTATGGCTACACCTTC. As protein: CASSWGDARKNYGYTF.

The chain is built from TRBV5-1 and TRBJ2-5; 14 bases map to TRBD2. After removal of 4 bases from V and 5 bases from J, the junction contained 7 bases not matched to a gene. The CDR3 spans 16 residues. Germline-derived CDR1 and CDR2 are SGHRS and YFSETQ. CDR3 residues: CASSTGTSGSRETQYF. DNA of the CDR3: TGCGCCAGCAGCACCGGGACTAGCGGGAGTAGGGAGACCCAGTACTTC.

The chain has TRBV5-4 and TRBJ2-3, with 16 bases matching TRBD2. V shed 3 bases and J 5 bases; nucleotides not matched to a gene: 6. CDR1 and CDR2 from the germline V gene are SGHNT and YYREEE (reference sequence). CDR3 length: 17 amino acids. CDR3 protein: CASSSGTSGRAQDTQYF. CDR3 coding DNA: TGTGCCAGCAGCTCGGGGACTAGCGGGAGGGCCCAAGATACGCAGTATTTT.

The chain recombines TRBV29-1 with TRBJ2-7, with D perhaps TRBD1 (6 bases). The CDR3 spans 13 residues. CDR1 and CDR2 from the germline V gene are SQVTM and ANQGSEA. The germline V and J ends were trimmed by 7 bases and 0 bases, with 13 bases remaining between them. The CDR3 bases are TGCAGCGCCTCAGGGGTAAGCTCCTACGAGCAGTACTTC. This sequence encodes CSASGVSSYEQYF.

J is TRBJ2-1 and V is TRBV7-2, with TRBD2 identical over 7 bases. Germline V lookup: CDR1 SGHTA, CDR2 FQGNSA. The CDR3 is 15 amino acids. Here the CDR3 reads CAIGNGRSSYNEQFF. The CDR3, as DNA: TGTGCGATCGGGAACGGGAGGTCCTCCTACAATGAGCAGTTCTTC.

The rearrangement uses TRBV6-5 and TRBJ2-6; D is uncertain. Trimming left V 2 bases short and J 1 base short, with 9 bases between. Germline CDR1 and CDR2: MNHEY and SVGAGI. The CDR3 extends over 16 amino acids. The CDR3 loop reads CASSYVTASGANVLTF. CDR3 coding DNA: TGTGCCAGCAGTTACGTTACAGCATCTGGGGCCAACGTCCTGACTTTC.

Written as DNA, the CDR3 is TGTGCCAGCAGCTTGACTAGCGGACGCACAGATACGCAGTATTTT. As protein: CASSLTSGRTDTQYF. The chain joins TRBV11-2 to TRBJ2-3, with 9 bases aligning to TRBD2. The CDR3 spans 15 residues. With 3 bases clipped from V and 1 base from J, the junction kept 2 bases outside the gene matches. Germline V CDR1 and CDR2: SGHAT, FQNNGV.

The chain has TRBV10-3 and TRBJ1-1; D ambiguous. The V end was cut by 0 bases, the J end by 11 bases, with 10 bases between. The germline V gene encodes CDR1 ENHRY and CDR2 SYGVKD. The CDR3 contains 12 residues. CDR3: CAISESREDAFF. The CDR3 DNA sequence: TGTGCCATCAGTGAGTCGAGGGAGGATGCTTTCTTT.

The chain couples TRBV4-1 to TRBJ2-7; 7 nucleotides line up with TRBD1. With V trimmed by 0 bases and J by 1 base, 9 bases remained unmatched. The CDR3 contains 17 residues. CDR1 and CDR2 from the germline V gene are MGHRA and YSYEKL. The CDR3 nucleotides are TGCGCCAGCAGCCAAGATGCCCCCGGGACAGCATCCTACGAGCAGTACTTC. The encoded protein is CASSQDAPGTASYEQYF.

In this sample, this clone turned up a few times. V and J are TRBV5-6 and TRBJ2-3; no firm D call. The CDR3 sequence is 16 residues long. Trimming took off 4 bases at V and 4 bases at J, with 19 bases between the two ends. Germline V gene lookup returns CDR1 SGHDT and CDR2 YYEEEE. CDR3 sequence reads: CASSLLGFSYSDTQYF. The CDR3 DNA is TGTGCCAGCAGCCTACTCGGGTTCAGTTACTCAGATACGCAGTATTTT.

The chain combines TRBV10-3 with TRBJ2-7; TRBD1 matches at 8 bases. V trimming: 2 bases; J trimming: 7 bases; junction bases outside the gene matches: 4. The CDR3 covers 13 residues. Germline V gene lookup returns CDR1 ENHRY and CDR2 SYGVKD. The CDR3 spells CAISEGQGEEQYF. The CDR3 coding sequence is TGTGCCATCAGTGAGGGACAGGGTGAGGAGCAGTACTTC.

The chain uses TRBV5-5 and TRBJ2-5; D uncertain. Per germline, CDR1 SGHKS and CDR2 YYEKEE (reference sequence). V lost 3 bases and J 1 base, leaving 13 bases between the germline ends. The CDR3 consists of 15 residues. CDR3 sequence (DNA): TGTGCCAGCAGCTCCCCGACAACTCTCCAAGAGACCCAGTACTTC. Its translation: CASSSPTTLQETQYF.

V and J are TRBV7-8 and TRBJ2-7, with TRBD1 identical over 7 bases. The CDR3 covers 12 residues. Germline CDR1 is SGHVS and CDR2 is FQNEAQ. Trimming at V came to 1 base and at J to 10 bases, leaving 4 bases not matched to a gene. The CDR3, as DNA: TGTGCCAGCAGCTTAGACAGGGGTCCCCAGTACTTC. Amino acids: CASSLDRGPQYF.

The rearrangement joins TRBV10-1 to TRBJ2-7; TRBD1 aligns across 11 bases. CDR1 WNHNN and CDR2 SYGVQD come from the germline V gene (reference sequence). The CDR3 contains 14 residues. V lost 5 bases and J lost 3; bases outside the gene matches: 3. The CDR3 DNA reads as TGCGCCAGCAGTCCCGGGACAGGGGGCTACGAGCAGTACTTC. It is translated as CASSPGTGGYEQYF.